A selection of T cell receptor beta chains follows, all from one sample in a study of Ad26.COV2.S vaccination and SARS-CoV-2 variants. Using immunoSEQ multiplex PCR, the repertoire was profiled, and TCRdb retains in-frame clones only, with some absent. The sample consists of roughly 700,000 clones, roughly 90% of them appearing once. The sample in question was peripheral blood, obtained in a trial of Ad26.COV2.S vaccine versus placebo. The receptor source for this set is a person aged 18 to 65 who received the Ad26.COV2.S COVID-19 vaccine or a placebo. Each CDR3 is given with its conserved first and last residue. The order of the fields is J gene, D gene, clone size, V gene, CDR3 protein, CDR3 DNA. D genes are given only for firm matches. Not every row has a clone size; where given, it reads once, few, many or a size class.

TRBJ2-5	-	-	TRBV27	CASSFRGTETQYF	TGTGCCAGCAGTTTCAGAGGCACGGAGACCCAGTACTTC
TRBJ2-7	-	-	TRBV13	CASSPLSGEQYF	TGTGCCAGCAGCCCCCTTTCGGGTGAGCAGTACTTC
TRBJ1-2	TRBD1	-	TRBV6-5	CASRLGQGARGYTF	TGTGCCAGCAGGCTCGGACAGGGGGCGCGGGGCTACACCTTC
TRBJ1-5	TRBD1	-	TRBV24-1	CATSDPRTGGQPQHF	TGTGCCACCAGTGACCCCAGGACAGGGGGACAGCCCCAGCATTTT
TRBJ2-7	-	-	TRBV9	CASSPEPETYEQYF	TGTGCCAGCAGCCCCGAACCAGAAACCTACGAGCAGTACTTC
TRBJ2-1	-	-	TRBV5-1	CASSLTSPYEQFF	TGCGCCAGCAGCCTCACGTCCCCATATGAGCAGTTCTTC
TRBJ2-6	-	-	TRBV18	CASSESSGANVLTF	TGTGCCAGCTCTGAGAGCTCTGGGGCCAACGTCCTGACTTTC
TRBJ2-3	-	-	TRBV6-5	CASSYSIGDTQYF	TGTGCCAGCAGTTACTCGATTGGGGATACGCAGTATTTT
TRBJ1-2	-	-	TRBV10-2	CASSGQDLYGYTF	TGCGCCAGCAGTGGACAAGACCTCTATGGCTACACCTTC
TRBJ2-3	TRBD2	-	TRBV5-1	CASSLRASGSSTDTQYF	TGCGCCAGCAGCTTGAGGGCTAGCGGTAGTAGCACAGATACGCAGTATTTT
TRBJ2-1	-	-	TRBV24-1	CATSGFQHEQFF	TGTGCCACCAGTGGTTTCCAGCATGAGCAGTTCTTC
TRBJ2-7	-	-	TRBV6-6	CASRFSGNRYEQYF	TGTGCCAGCAGGTTCTCGGGTAATCGGTACGAGCAGTACTTC
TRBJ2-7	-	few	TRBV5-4	CASSSLGTLGNEQYF	TGTGCCAGCAGCTCCCTAGGGACGCTCGGAAACGAGCAGTACTTC
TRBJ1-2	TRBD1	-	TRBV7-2	CASRRGLDYGYTF	TGTGCCAGTCGGAGGGGGCTTGACTATGGCTACACCTTC
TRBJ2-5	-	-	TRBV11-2	CASTPSGSQETQYF	TGTGCCAGCACCCCCTCGGGCAGCCAAGAGACCCAGTACTTC
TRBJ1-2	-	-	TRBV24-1	CATQDSLNYGYTF	TGTGCCACTCAAGACAGTCTTAACTATGGCTACACCTTC
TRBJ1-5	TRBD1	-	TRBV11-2	CASSLDRGQPQHF	TGTGCCAGCAGCTTGGACAGGGGGCAGCCCCAGCATTTT
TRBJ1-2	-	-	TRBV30	CAWSARAQGPGTF	TGTGCCTGGAGCGCGCGGGCCCAGGGCCCAGGCACCTTC
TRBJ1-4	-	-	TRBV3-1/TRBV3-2	CASSQYREELKLFF	TGTGCCAGCAGCCAGTACCGGGAGGAGTTAAAACTGTTTTTT
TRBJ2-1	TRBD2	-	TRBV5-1	CASSRPGTSGRAVYNEQFF	TGCGCCAGCAGCCGACCCGGGACTAGCGGGAGGGCCGTCTACAATGAGCAGTTCTTC
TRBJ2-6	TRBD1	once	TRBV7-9	CASKQGAGANVLTF	TGTGCCAGCAAACAGGGGGCTGGGGCCAACGTCCTGACTTTC
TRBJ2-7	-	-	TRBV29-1	CSVETGAGEQYF	TGCAGCGTTGAAACTGGGGCGGGGGAGCAGTACTTC
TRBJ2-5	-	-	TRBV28	CASSLASVGETQYF	TGTGCCAGCAGTTTAGCTAGCGTTGGGGAGACCCAGTACTTC
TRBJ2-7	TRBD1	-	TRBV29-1	CSVEWAGTGNYEQYF	TGCAGCGTTGAATGGGCTGGGACAGGGAACTACGAGCAGTACTTC
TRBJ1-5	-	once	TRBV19	CASSISPPNQPQHF	TGTGCCAGTAGTATATCGCCCCCGAATCAGCCCCAGCATTTT
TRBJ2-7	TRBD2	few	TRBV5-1	CASSLPGLAGDQTYEQYF	TGCGCCAGCAGCTTACCAGGACTAGCGGGAGATCAGACCTACGAGCAGTACTTC
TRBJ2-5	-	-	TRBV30	CAWSDHRGAQYF	TGTGCCTGGAGTGATCACCGCGGGGCCCAGTACTTC
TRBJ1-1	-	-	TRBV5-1	CASSLDTGNTEAFF	TGCGCCAGCAGCTTGGATACGGGGAACACTGAAGCTTTCTTT